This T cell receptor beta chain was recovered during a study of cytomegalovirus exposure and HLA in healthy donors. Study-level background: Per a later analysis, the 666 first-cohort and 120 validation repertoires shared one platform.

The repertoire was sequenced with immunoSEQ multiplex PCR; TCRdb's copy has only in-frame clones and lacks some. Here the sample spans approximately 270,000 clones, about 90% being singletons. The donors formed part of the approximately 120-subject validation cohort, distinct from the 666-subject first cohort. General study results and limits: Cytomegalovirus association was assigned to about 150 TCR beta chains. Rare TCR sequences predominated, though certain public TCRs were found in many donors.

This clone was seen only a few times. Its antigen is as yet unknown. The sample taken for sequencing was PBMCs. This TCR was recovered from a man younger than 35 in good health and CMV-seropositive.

The CDR3 DNA reads as TGTGCCAGCAGCGACCCGACCCTCCCTAACTATGGCTACACCTTC. Residues: CASSDPTLPNYGYTF. The V gene is TRBV7-9, the J gene TRBJ1-2, with D unclear. The CDR3 spans 15 residues. CDR1 and CDR2 (germline): SEHNR, FQNEAQ (reference sequence). V lost 5 bases and J 0 bases, leaving 13 bases between the germline ends.